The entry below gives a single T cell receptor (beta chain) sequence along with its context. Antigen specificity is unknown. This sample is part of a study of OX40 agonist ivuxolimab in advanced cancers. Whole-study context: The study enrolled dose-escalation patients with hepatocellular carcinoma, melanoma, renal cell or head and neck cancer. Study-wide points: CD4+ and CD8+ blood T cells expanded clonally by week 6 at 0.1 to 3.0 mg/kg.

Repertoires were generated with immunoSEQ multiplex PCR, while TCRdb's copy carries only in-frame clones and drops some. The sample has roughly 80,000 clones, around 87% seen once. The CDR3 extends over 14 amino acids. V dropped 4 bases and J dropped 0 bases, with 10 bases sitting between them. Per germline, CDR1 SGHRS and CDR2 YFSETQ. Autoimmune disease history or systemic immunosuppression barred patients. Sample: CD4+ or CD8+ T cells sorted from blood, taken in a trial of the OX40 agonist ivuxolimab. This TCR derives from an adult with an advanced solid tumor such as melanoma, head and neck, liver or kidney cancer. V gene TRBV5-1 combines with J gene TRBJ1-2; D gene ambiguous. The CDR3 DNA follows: TGCGCCAGCAGCGTGATAGACCCTAACTATGGCTACACCTTC. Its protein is CASSVIDPNYGYTF. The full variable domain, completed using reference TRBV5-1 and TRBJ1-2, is KAGVTQTPRYLIKTRGQQVTLSCSPISGHRSVSWYQQTPGQGLQFLFEYFSETQRNKGNFPGRFSGRQFSNSRSEMNVSTLELGDSALYLCASSVIDPNYGYTFGSGTRLTVV.